These 11 T cell receptor beta chains were sequenced from one sample in a study of regulatory T cells in long-lasting Graves disease. Time point noted: persistent/refractory GD, antithyroid drugs over 5 years with positive TRAb. RNA isolated from PBMCs was used to make the TCR library. Both iRepertoire HTBI primers and Arm-PCR of CDR3 regions were used to build the TCR beta libraries. TCRdb used MiXCR to reprocess the multiplex PCR reads, holding one entry per CDR3 protein. Of about 340,000 distinct CDR3 sequences in the sample, roughly a fifth were seen once. The sample was peripheral blood mononuclear cells (PBMCs), taken when the disease was refractory, from a patient treated with antithyroid drugs. These receptors all come from a female donor with Graves disease.

This clonotype was detected many times. The genes are TRBV12-3 or TRBV12-4 and TRBJ2-5, with 8 nucleotides matching TRBD2. J lost 1 base, V lost 4 bases, and 14 bases had no gene match. CDR3 length: 18 amino acids. CDR3 DNA sequence: TGTGCCAGCAGTTCCCTCCCCGCAATTACTAGCGGCCAAGAGACCCAGTACTTC. It translates to CASSSLPAITSGQETQYF.

This clonotype was counted only a few times. The junction departs from the called germline gene at one end, perhaps through a read error. The chain links TRBV5-1 to TRBJ1-1, with D perhaps matching TRBD1 (5 bases). Germline CDR1 is SGHRS and CDR2 is YFSETQ. The CDR3 extends over 14 amino acids. CDR3 protein: CAGSLIQGGTEAFF. The DNA for the CDR3 is TGCGCCGGCAGCTTAATCCAGGGAGGGACTGAAGCTTTCTTT.

A remark on this clonotype: This may come from a read error, since a much larger clone is one base off. The chain recombines TRBV10-3 with TRBJ1-5; 8 bases match TRBD1. The CDR3 extends over 14 amino acids. V gave up 6 bases and J gave up 7 bases; unmatched junction bases: 8. Germline assignment: CDR1 ENHRY and CDR2 SYGVKD. The CDR3 protein is CAISPGQGGQPQHF. CDR3 in DNA: TGTGCCATCAGCCCCGGACAGGGTGGGCAGCCCCAGCATTTT.

This clonotype was detected ten times or more. The chain employs TRBV7-2 and TRBJ2-7, with 11 bases aligning to TRBD2. V was pared by 3 bases and J by 0 bases, with 4 bases of the junction left unmatched. The CDR3 runs to 16 residues. Per germline, CDR1 SGHTA and CDR2 FQGNSA. The CDR3 nucleotides read TGTGCCAGCAGCTTGATAGCGGGGGGGAGCTCCTACGAGCAGTACTTC. Protein: CASSLIAGGSSYEQYF.

This clonotype was seen many times. The chain links TRBV7-2 to TRBJ1-5, with D perhaps matching TRBD1 (5 bases). V dropped 2 bases and J dropped 2 bases, with 10 bases sitting between them. The CDR3 runs 15 residues. Germline V gene data show CDR1 as SGHTA and CDR2 as FQGNSA. The CDR3 loop reads CASSLRGVGNQPQHF. Here the CDR3 DNA reads TGTGCCAGCAGCTTACGAGGGGTGGGCAATCAGCCCCAGCATTTT.

This sequence joins TRBV7-2 and TRBJ1-2, with 9 bases matching TRBD1. V was clipped by 5 bases and J by 7 bases; unmatched bases: 11. Germline values: CDR1 SGHTA, CDR2 FQGNSA. This CDR3 comprises 15 residues. In nucleotides, the CDR3 is TGTGCCAGCAGCCCCTCGACAGGGGGGTCAGGTGGCTACACCTTC. Protein sequence: CASSPSTGGSGGYTF.

This clonotype turned up a few times. The CDR3 loop reads CASQIRGSGNTIYF. CDR3 sequence (DNA): TGTGCCAGTCAAATTCGGGGCTCTGGAAACACCATATATTTT. The V gene is TRBV28, the J gene TRBJ1-3; D is unclear. V was pared by 9 bases and J by 0 bases, with 12 bases between. The CDR3 has 14 residues. CDR1 and CDR2 (germline): MDHEN, SYDVKM.

The V and J genes are TRBV5-8 and TRBJ2-1; 7 bases are a match to TRBD2. This CDR3 is built from 16 residues. The germline CDR1 and CDR2 sequences are SGHTS and YDEGEE. Trimming removed 6 bases from V and 0 bases from J; junction bases left unmatched: 9. Here the CDR3 reads CASTPIKRGSYNEQFF. DNA of the CDR3: TGTGCCAGCACACCAATCAAGCGGGGCTCCTACAATGAGCAGTTCTTC. The variable domain in full, with the rest retrieved from reference TRBV5-8 and TRBJ2-1, is EAGVTQSPTHLIKTRGQQATLRCSPISGHTSVYWYQQALGLGLQFLLWYDEGEERNRGNFPPRFSGRQFPNYSSELNVNALELEDSALYLCASTPIKRGSYNEQFFGPGTRLTVL.

The rearrangement uses TRBV9 and TRBJ1-1, with no clear D. The CDR3 consists of 15 residues. Trimming cost V 0 bases and J 4 bases, with 13 bases left between them. Per the germline V gene, CDR1 is SGDLS and CDR2 is YYNGEE. The CDR3 DNA reads as TGTGCCAGCAGCGTAGAGGGTGCCAAATCCACTGAAGCTTTCTTT. This codes for CASSVEGAKSTEAFF.

The chain carries TRBV30 and TRBJ1-4; perhaps TRBD1 as D (6 bases). Per germline, CDR1 GTSNPN and CDR2 SVGIG (reference sequence). The V and J ends lost 4 bases and 3 bases respectively, with 15 bases between them. This CDR3 region has 15 residues. The CDR3 DNA reads as TGTGCCTGGACCAGAGGGGGGTTTTCTAATGAAAAACTGTTTTTT. Protein: CAWTRGGFSNEKLFF.

This clonotype was counted many times. The chain uses TRBV5-6 and TRBJ2-4; D gene unclear. The CDR3 consists of 15 residues. With 0 bases removed from V and 0 bases from J, the gap between germline ends came to 7 bases. Germline V gene lookup returns CDR1 SGHDT and CDR2 YYEEEE. The CDR3 reads CASSLGRLAKNIQYF. Written as DNA, the CDR3 is TGTGCCAGCAGCTTGGGACGGCTAGCCAAAAACATTCAGTACTTC.